The source of this TCR beta chain is a study of regulatory T cells in long-lasting Graves disease. This sample's time point: newly diagnosed GD, antithyroid drugs for less than 3 months. Scientists built the TCR library using RNA that was extracted from PBMCs. Graves' disease diagnosis used American Thyroid Association guidelines. Findings of the study overall: When disease was persistent, TRBV28, TRBJ1-2 and TRBJ2-5 were the favored segments.

Germline CDR1 is SGHDT and CDR2 is YYEEEE. V lost 6 bases to trimming and J lost 6 bases, with 19 bases between them. The CDR3 has 15 residues. This clonotype was detected a few times. Its target is unknown. Arm-PCR of CDR3 regions and iRepertoire HTBI primers were used to build TCR beta libraries. TCRdb reprocessed the multiplex PCR reads via MiXCR and lists one record per CDR3 protein. The table includes 680,000 or so distinct CDR3 sequences, roughly 15% detected once. This sample was also put to use in a study of T cells in Graves' hyperthyroidism and ophthalmopathy. That investigation notes: Diagnoses used clinical symptoms, serum thyroxine and TRAb, thyroid ultrasound and orbital computed tomography.

The sequencing here drew on peripheral blood mononuclear cells (PBMCs), taken at new diagnosis, from a patient treated with antithyroid drugs. The rearrangement joins TRBV5-6 to TRBJ2-4, with D unclear. The receptor comes from a woman in her twenties or thirties with Graves disease. For the CDR3, the DNA is TGTGCCAGCACGCCGGGTGGTGGAGACCTAAACATTCAGTACTTC. Protein: CASTPGGGDLNIQYF. The variable domain in full, with the rest retrieved from reference TRBV5-6 and TRBJ2-4, is DAGVTQSPTHLIKTRGQQVTLRCSPKSGHDTVSWYQQALGQGPQFIFQYYEEEERQRGNFPDRFSGHQFPNYSSELNVNALLLGDSALYLCASTPGGGDLNIQYFGAGTRLSVL.